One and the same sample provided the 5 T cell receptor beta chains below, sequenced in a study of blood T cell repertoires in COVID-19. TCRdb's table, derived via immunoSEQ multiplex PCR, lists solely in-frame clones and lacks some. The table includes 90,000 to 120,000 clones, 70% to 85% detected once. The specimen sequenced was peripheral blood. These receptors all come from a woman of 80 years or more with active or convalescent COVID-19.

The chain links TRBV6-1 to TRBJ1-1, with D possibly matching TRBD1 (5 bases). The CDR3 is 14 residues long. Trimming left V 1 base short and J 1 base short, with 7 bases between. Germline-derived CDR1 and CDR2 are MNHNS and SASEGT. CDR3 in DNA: TGTGCCAGCAGTGAAGTGACAGCGAACACTGAAGCTTTCTTT. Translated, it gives CASSEVTANTEAFF.

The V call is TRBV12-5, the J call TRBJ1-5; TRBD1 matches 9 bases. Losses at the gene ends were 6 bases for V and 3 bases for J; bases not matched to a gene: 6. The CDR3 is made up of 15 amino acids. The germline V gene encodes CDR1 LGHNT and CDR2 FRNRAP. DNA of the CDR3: TGTGCTAGTGGGTCCGGGACAGGGCTCAATCAGCCCCAGCATTTT. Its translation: CASGSGTGLNQPQHF.

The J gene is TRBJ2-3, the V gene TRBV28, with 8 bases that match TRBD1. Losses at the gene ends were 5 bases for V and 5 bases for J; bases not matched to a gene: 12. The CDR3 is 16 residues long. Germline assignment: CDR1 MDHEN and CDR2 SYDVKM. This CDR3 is CASSPAAGGARDTQYF. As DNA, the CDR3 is TGTGCCAGCAGTCCCGCCGCAGGGGGCGCGAGAGATACGCAGTATTTT.

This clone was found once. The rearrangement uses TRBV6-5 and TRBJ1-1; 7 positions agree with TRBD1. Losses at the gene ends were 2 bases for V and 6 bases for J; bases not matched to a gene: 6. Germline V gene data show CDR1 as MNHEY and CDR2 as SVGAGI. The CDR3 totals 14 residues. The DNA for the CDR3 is TGTGCCAGCAGTTACGGGCAGGGGGTCTCTGAAGCTTTCTTT. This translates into CASSYGQGVSEAFF.

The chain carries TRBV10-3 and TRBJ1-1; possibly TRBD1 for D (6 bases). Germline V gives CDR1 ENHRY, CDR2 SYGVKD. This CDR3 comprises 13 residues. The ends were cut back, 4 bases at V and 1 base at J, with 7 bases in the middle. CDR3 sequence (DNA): TGTGCCATCAGTGGACAGGCGAACACTGAAGCTTTCTTT. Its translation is CAISGQANTEAFF.